A single TCR beta chain is shown here with its context. Its antigen is as yet unknown. Germline values: CDR1 LGHDT, CDR2 YNNKEL (reference sequence). Losses at the gene ends were 0 bases for V and 2 bases for J; bases not matched to a gene: 5. This CDR3 has 16 residues. Clones were read by immunoSEQ multiplex PCR, and TCRdb kept only the in-frame ones, dropping some. The data hold 140,000 to 150,000 clones, with 93% observed a single time. This sample is drawn from a study of T cell responses to AZD1222 COVID-19 vaccine. About the study: Pooling was applied to second doses at about 4 or about 12 weeks. The study's findings and limits: Clonal diversity may have been underestimated in mostly white British donors.

J is TRBJ2-7 and V is TRBV3-1 (or the pseudogene TRBV3-2), with TRBD2 matching over 9 bases. The sequence came from an adult in good health. The specimen was peripheral blood, collected on day 0 of AZD1222 vaccination. The CDR3 sequence is CASSQDWASGTYEQYF. CDR3 DNA: TGTGCCAGCAGCCAAGATTGGGCTAGCGGGACCTACGAGCAGTACTTC.